This T cell receptor (beta chain) was captured by sequencing in a study of T cells after yellow fever vaccination (dated by TCRdb to the late 2010s). Concerning the study at large: Libraries from fractions with low cell numbers were prepared with the SMART-Seq v4 Ultra Low Input RNA kit. To follow T-cell clones before and after both primary and booster YFV17D yellow fever vaccination, bulk TCR alpha and beta repertoires underwent longitudinal sequencing. Two healthy male donors made up the cohort, one aged 18 to 30 years and the other aged 30 to 40 years. Bulk PBMC replicates and cell subsets were isolated from blood drawn at multiple timepoints before and after both primary and secondary immunization.

From cysteine to phenylalanine, the CDR3 is 17 amino acids long. The retained sequence is limited to the CDR3, 51 bases, with the frame set at the first base. CDR1 and CDR2 are read off the germline V gene as LGHNA and YSLEER. Here V drops 6 bases and J drops 4 bases, and the junction holds 14 bases not matched to any gene. Interpreted using the paper, the treatment or condition label stands for: live attenuated yellow fever vaccine strain. At each blood-draw timepoint, two biological replicates of bulk PBMCs were obtained. PBMCs were isolated from peripheral blood using a standard Ficoll-Paque protocol. RNA was extracted with TriZol from bulk PBMCs, CD4 and CD8 fractions, and dextramer-positive and dextramer-negative fractions. This clonotype was counted a few times. Its target antigen remains unknown. Base qualities were left out, and no much larger clone turns up one base away. TCR cDNA was synthesized by 5'RACE template switching, through which a universal primer site and unique molecular identifiers were introduced. cDNA synthesis was primed from both the TCR alpha and TCR beta constant segments. Two PCR steps were used to amplify libraries, with sample barcodes and sequencing adapters being added in the second step. Libraries were sequenced on Illumina HiSeq 2500 (2x100 bp) or NovaSeq (2x150 bp). The authors processed their data as follows. Reads were demultiplexed and collapsed into UMI consensus sequences with MIGEC, and V(D)J alignment was performed with MiXCR. Clonotypes responding to the vaccine were identified with edgeR on replicate PBMC samples, with the criteria of FDR below 0.01 and a log2 fold change above 5 up to day 15. CD4 or CD8 identity was assigned to each bulk clonotype according to whether the clonotype was present at higher abundance in the sequenced CD4 repertoire or the sequenced CD8 repertoire. The public reads were quality trimmed at Q25 with fastp and then assembled into clones with MiXCR by TCRdb, keeping productive beta chains. Under each unique CDR3 protein, matching rows form one entry showing the most common genes and DNA. The V and J calls shown here were made by TCRdb, not taken from the authors' results. This sample is represented by around 550,000 distinct CDR3 sequences; 15% to 20% of them were singletons. The ten most abundant clones make up roughly 13% of the sample.

Overall results and qualifications from the work: Computational filtering was required because FACS-sorted repertoires could contain abundant contaminating clonotypes from the bulk population. Compared with the primary T-cell response, the secondary T-cell response was faster but weaker, reaching its peak on day 5 rather than on day 15. Only a couple of donors were included in the study, so the extent to which the findings can be generalized is limited. A small fraction of clonotypes showed up in both the CD4 and CD8 compartments, probably as a result of convergent recombination. Most clones expanded after primary vaccination were re-detected after the booster (around 96% of CD4 and around 88% of CD8), suggesting broad memory maintenance.

The sequences come from PBMCs, collected 15 days after the yellow fever booster vaccination. This chain joins TRBV4-3 to TRBJ2-2; 7 of the junction bases match TRBD2. The sequence was collected from a man under 40 who received the YFV17D yellow fever vaccine. The CDR3 protein sequence reads: CASSREARERSTGELFF. The nucleotides are TGCGCCAGCAGTCGTGAGGCGCGGGAGCGGAGCACCGGGGAGCTGTTTTTT.